Listed below are T cell receptor beta chains from one sample, sequenced in a study of lung T cells in sarcoidosis with Löfgren's syndrome. MiXCR, run by TCRdb on the reads, gives a single entry per CDR3 protein. Of 9,000 or so distinct CDR3 sequences listed, approximately 20% were seen once; the top ten hold 6% to 9%. Source material: CD4+ T cells from bronchoalveolar lavage. These receptors were taken from a human donor with sarcoidosis (Löfgren's syndrome or another form), or a control subject (not recorded which). CDR3s include the opening cysteine and the closing phenylalanine or tryptophan. Each record gives: clone size, D gene, J gene, V gene, CDR3 DNA, CDR3 protein. The D gene is left open where the match is weak. Clone size is shown for a subset of rows, as once, few, many or a class of expanded clone.

>many|TRBD1|TRBJ1-1|TRBV11-2
TGTGCCAGCAGAAACTTAGAGATTGGCAGTCCGGGACAGGGGGCAGGTAACACTGAAGCTTTCTTT
CASRNLEIGSPGQGAGNTEAFF
>many|TRBD1|TRBJ1-2|TRBV5-1
TGCGCCAGCAGCTCGGGGACAGCTCTTAACTATGGCTACACCTTC
CASSSGTALNYGYTF
>many|NA|TRBJ2-3|TRBV7-9
TGTGCCAGCAGCCACCAGCGACTCTACACAGATACGCAGTATTTT
CASSHQRLYTDTQYF
>few|TRBD2|TRBJ2-1|TRBV19
TGTGCCAGTAGTACCTCGGCGGGAGCGGGAGTAAGGAATGAGCAGTTCTTC
CASSTSAGAGVRNEQFF
>many|TRBD1|TRBJ1-4|TRBV10-3
TGTGCCATCAGCTCCGGGACAGAAAATGAAAAACTGTTTTTT
CAISSGTENEKLFF
>many|TRBD1|TRBJ1-6|TRBV5-4
TGTGCCAGCAGCGCAACAACCGGGACAGCCTATTCACCCCTCCACTTT
CASSATTGTAYSPLHF
>many|TRBD2|TRBJ2-3|TRBV7-3
TGTGCCAGCAGCTTATTCTCCGGGACTAGTACAGATACGCAGTATTTT
CASSLFSGTSTDTQYF
>NA|NA|TRBJ2-7|TRBV20-1
TGCAGCGCGAACACAAACCGGCTAGCCGTGAACTACGAGCAGTACTTC
CSANTNRLAVNYEQYF
>NA|TRBD2|TRBJ2-7|TRBV6-1
TGTGCCAGCAGTGAAGCGGACGGGAGGGTATACAAGCGGTACTTC
CASSEADGRVYKRYF
>many|TRBD1|TRBJ2-2|TRBV7-3
TGTGCCAGCAGCCGGACAGGGGCCACCGGGGAGCTGTTTTTT
CASSRTGATGELFF
>NA|TRBD1|TRBJ1-5|TRBV28
TGTGTCAGCAGCTGGGGCAGGGGGCCTAATCAGCCCCAGCATTTT
CVSSWGRGPNQPQHF
>few|NA|TRBJ1-5|TRBV5-5
TGTGCCAGCAGCTTGGAACCAGGAGGGGATCAGCCCCAGCATTTT
CASSLEPGGDQPQHF
>many|NA|TRBJ2-3|TRBV18
TGTGCCAGCTCCTCCCTCCAGGGTCATACGCAGTATTTT
CASSSLQGHTQYF
>many|NA|TRBJ1-4|TRBV6-1
TGTGCCAGCAACGGAGGATTCGGGGAAAAACTGTTTTTT
CASNGGFGEKLFF
>many|TRBD2|TRBJ2-2|TRBV29-1
TGCAGCGCCAGAGCGGGGAGTACCGGGGAGCTGTTTTTT
CSARAGSTGELFF
>NA|TRBD1|TRBJ1-5|TRBV28
TGTGCCAGCAGTTCATACGACAGGGTGAAGACGCCCCAGCATTTT
CASSSYDRVKTPQHF
>many|TRBD2|TRBJ2-5|TRBV30
TGTGCCTGGAGTACCGGACTAGCGGGAGGAGAGACCCAGTACTTC
CAWSTGLAGGETQYF
>NA|NA|TRBJ2-1|TRBV28
TGTGCCAGCAGTTTTGGCGAACAGGGAGCCTATGAGCAGTTCTTC
CASSFGEQGAYEQFF
>once|TRBD1|TRBJ2-2|TRBV29-1
TGCAGCGTTAGACAGGGGGCGGGCACCGGGGAGCTGCTTTTT
CSVRQGAGTGELLF
>few|NA|TRBJ1-1|TRBV19
TGTGCCAGTAGTCCCCCGGGGAGGAGGAACACTGAAGCTTTCTTT
CASSPPGRRNTEAFF
>many|NA|TRBJ2-5|TRBV18
TGTGCCAGCTCACCATCCCGGTACCAAGAGACCCAGTACTTC
CASSPSRYQETQYF
>many|NA|TRBJ1-5|TRBV28
TGTGCCAGCAGTTTGAGGGGGGGACTCAATCAGCCCCAGCATTTT
CASSLRGGLNQPQHF
>many|NA|TRBJ1-6|TRBV28
TGTGCCAGCACCATAGCAGGGGAAGGGAGTTCACCCCTCCACTTT
CASTIAGEGSSPLHF
>NA|NA|TRBJ2-6|TRBV20-1
TGCAGTGCGTCCGGGATAAACTCTGGGGCCAACGTCCTGACTTTC
CSASGINSGANVLTF
>many|NA|TRBJ2-3|TRBV2
TGTGCCAGCAGTGATGACACAGATACGCAGTATTTT
CASSDDTDTQYF
>NA|NA|TRBJ1-1|TRBV6-9
TGTGCCAGCGGTTCACTATCAGGAGTCACTGAAGCTTTCTTT
CASGSLSGVTEAFF
>many|NA|TRBJ2-7|TRBV7-2
TGTGCCAGCAGCCCCAGGGACGACGTCTACGAGCAGTACTTC
CASSPRDDVYEQYF
>many|TRBD2|TRBJ2-3|TRBV10-3
TGTGCCATCATGAAGACTAGCGGGGGGAAAGGGAGCACAGATACGCAGTATTTT
CAIMKTSGGKGSTDTQYF
>NA|TRBD1|TRBJ2-1|TRBV5-1
TGCGCCAGCAGTCCGGGACAGGGGTACAATGAGCAGTTCTTC
CASSPGQGYNEQFF
>many|NA|TRBJ1-2|TRBV11-2
TGTGCCAGCAGCCCTTGGGGCAGGGGAGGTGGCTACACCTTC
CASSPWGRGGGYTF
>large|TRBD2|TRBJ2-7|TRBV6-1
TGTGCCAGCGGAAGGACTAGCGTAACCTACGAGCAGTACTTC
CASGRTSVTYEQYF
>many|TRBD2|TRBJ2-1|TRBV4-2
TGTGCCAGCAGCCCGGAACTAGCGGGGGGGTTTATCTCCTACAATGAGCAGTTCTTC
CASSPELAGGFISYNEQFF
>few|NA|TRBJ2-7|TRBV5-1
TGCGCCAGCAGTGGCAGAACCTACGAGCAGTACTTC
CASSGRTYEQYF